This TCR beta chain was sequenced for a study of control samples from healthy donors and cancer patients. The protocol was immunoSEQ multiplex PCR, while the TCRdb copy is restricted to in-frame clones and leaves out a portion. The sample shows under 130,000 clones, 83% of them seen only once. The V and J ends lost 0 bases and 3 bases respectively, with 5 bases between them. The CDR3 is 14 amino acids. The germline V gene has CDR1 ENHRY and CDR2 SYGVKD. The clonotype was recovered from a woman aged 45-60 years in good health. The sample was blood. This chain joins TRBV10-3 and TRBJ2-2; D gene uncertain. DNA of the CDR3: TGTGCCATCAGTGAGTCGCAGTACACCGGGGAGCTGTTTTTT. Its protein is CAISESQYTGELFF.